The source of this TCR beta chain is a study of long-term antiretroviral therapy in people with HIV. With regard to this clone: Its antigen is unidentified.

Sequencing relied on immunoSEQ assay v3.0, run at survey level. The data were produced by immunoSEQ multiplex PCR, yet TCRdb's version contains in-frame clones alone and is incomplete. The data show tens of thousands of clones, with roughly 80% seen just once and 3.4% held by the top ten. Between the trimmed V and J ends, which lost 0 bases and 4 bases, there was a span of 19 bases. This CDR3 comprises 17 residues. CDR1 is SGDLS, CDR2 YYNGEE, per germline. Study findings and constraints: Despite increasing after ART, diversity remained lower than that of transplant donor controls. ART adherence was not documented, and neither viral resistance nor therapy changes had any data. Samples were collected from about 2003 to 2017 under possibly less effective ART regimens.

The input for sequencing was unsorted PBMCs, taken 1.9 years after starting antiretroviral therapy. The source of this sequence is a woman aged 45 to 65 with HIV. The V gene is TRBV9, the J gene TRBJ2-5, with D maybe TRBD2 (7 bases). CDR3 sequence: CASSVGTGGMRGETQYF. CDR3 nucleotide sequence: TGTGCCAGCAGCGTAGGGACGGGGGGCATGCGGGGAGAGACCCAGTACTTC.